This is a list of T cell receptor beta chains from one sample in a study of shared clonotypes between healthy human individuals. The method was immunoSEQ multiplex PCR; TCRdb's version includes in-frame clones alone and lacks a portion of them. The sample has fewer than 1.8 million clones, approximately 98.5% seen once. Sequencing was performed on naive CD4+ T cells sorted from blood. The receptor source for this set is a man younger than 40 in good health. Both conserved end residues are part of each CDR3. The D gene is left open where the match is weak. Some rows have no size entry. The others give once, few or many, or a class for an expanded clone.

D	V	length	J	size	CDR3	DNA
.	TRBV30	16	TRBJ2-5	.	CAWTGPLTASYETQYF	TGTGCCTGGACTGGACCCCTTACGGCCTCGTACGAGACCCAGTACTTC
.	TRBV5-1	16	TRBJ2-2	.	CASSLGAQVNTGELFF	TGCGCCAGCAGCTTGGGAGCCCAGGTGAACACCGGGGAGCTGTTTTTT
.	TRBV7-2	15	TRBJ2-7	.	CASGPGLRQTYEQYF	TGTGCCAGCGGACCTGGTCTTCGGCAGACCTACGAGCAGTACTTC
.	TRBV9	15	TRBJ1-1	.	CASSPHVGAYTEAFF	TGTGCCAGCAGTCCCCACGTTGGGGCGTACACTGAAGCTTTCTTT
.	TRBV20-1	11	TRBJ1-4	.	CSAIIKEKLFF	TGCAGTGCCATAATTAAGGAAAAACTGTTTTTT
.	TRBV20-1	11	TRBJ2-7	.	CSARDDYEQYF	TGCAGTGCTAGAGACGATTACGAGCAGTACTTC
.	TRBV29-1	13	TRBJ2-3	.	CSLGGWRSDTQYF	TGCAGCCTGGGGGGTTGGCGCTCAGATACGCAGTATTTT
.	TRBV5-5	14	TRBJ1-2	.	CASSLGPQNYGYTF	TGTGCCAGCAGCTTAGGACCCCAAAACTATGGCTACACCTTC
.	TRBV5-1	15	TRBJ2-7	.	CASSLAGTVTYEQYF	TGCGCCAGCAGCTTGGCCGGGACGGTGACCTACGAGCAGTACTTC
.	TRBV7-9	12	TRBJ2-5	.	CASSLNRETQYF	TGTGCCAGCAGCCTGAACCGAGAGACCCAGTACTTC
.	TRBV7-2	14	TRBJ1-1	.	CASIEGRANTEAFF	TGTGCCAGCATCGAGGGCAGGGCGAACACTGAAGCTTTCTTT
TRBD2	TRBV9	19	TRBJ2-2	.	CASSWGGLAGAGGTGELFF	TGTGCCAGCAGCTGGGGTGGACTAGCGGGAGCTGGGGGCACCGGGGAGCTGTTTTTT
TRBD1	TRBV2	16	TRBJ2-2	.	CASSEAPGGASGELFF	TGTGCCAGCAGTGAAGCCCCAGGGGGCGCCTCCGGGGAGCTGTTTTTT
TRBD2	TRBV7-9	15	TRBJ2-7	.	CASSLLAGGAYEQYF	TGTGCCAGCAGCCTCCTAGCGGGAGGAGCCTACGAGCAGTACTTC
.	TRBV18	13	TRBJ1-4	once	CASSPLLNEKLFF	TGTGCCAGCTCACCGCTTCTGAATGAAAAACTGTTTTTT
.	TRBV7-8	12	TRBJ2-1	once	CASSLPGNEQFF	TGTGCCAGCAGCTTACCCGGCAATGAGCAGTTCTTC
.	TRBV10-3	14	TRBJ1-2	.	CAISEARLSYGYTF	TGTGCCATCAGTGAGGCCCGATTATCCTATGGCTACACCTTC
.	TRBV5-1	14	TRBJ1-4	.	CASNYGNSNEKLFF	TGCGCCAGCAATTATGGCAACTCTAATGAAAAACTGTTTTTT
.	TRBV18	13	TRBJ1-2	.	CASSPEQNYGYTF	TGTGCCAGCTCACCTGAACAGAACTATGGCTACACCTTC
TRBD2	TRBV5-5	14	TRBJ2-3	.	CASSFGGRTDTQYF	TGTGCCAGCAGCTTCGGCGGGAGGACAGATACGCAGTATTTT
TRBD1	TRBV9	15	TRBJ1-1	.	CASSVATQGGTEAFF	TGTGCCAGCAGCGTAGCGACACAGGGGGGCACTGAAGCTTTCTTT